The rows below give T cell receptor beta chains drawn from one sample of a study of blood T cell repertoires in COVID-19. The protocol was immunoSEQ multiplex PCR, while the TCRdb copy is restricted to in-frame clones and leaves out a portion. Of around 260,000 clones in the sample, around 86% were seen once. Sequencing was done on a sample of peripheral blood. All receptors come from a middle-aged woman who had recovered from COVID-19. The CDR3 runs from the conserved cysteine through the conserved F or W. D genes are given only for firm matches. Not all rows give a size; the values are once, few, many and, for expanded clones, a class.

d_call: .; cdr3_length: 13; v_call: TRBV6-5; clone_size: .; j_call: TRBJ2-3; cdr3_aa: CASTPKNQGTQYF; cdr3_nt: TGTGCCAGCACTCCCAAGAACCAGGGTACGCAGTATTTT
d_call: .; cdr3_length: 13; v_call: TRBV18; clone_size: .; j_call: TRBJ1-2; cdr3_aa: CASSHTDNYGYTF; cdr3_nt: TGTGCCAGCTCACATACAGATAACTATGGCTACACCTTC
d_call: TRBD1; cdr3_length: 14; v_call: TRBV27; clone_size: .; j_call: TRBJ1-2; cdr3_aa: CASSLQGASYGYTF; cdr3_nt: TGTGCCAGCAGTTTACAGGGGGCCAGCTATGGCTACACCTTC
d_call: .; cdr3_length: 14; v_call: TRBV21-1; clone_size: .; j_call: TRBJ2-1; cdr3_aa: CASSKAPTSNEQFF; cdr3_nt: TGTGCCAGCAGCAAAGCCCCAACCAGCAATGAGCAGTTCTTC
d_call: TRBD2; cdr3_length: 17; v_call: TRBV4-1; clone_size: .; j_call: TRBJ2-5; cdr3_aa: CASSQDHPAGAQETQYF; cdr3_nt: TGCGCCAGCAGCCAAGATCATCCAGCGGGAGCCCAAGAGACCCAGTACTTC
d_call: .; cdr3_length: 15; v_call: TRBV7-2; clone_size: .; j_call: TRBJ1-2; cdr3_aa: CASSLAAGANYGYTF; cdr3_nt: TGTGCCAGCAGCTTAGCGGCAGGGGCTAACTATGGCTACACCTTC
d_call: .; cdr3_length: 12; v_call: TRBV28; clone_size: .; j_call: TRBJ2-5; cdr3_aa: CASLSGQETQYF; cdr3_nt: TGTGCCAGCCTTAGCGGCCAAGAGACCCAGTACTTC
d_call: .; cdr3_length: 12; v_call: TRBV7-2; clone_size: .; j_call: TRBJ2-1; cdr3_aa: CASSLAYNEQFF; cdr3_nt: TGTGCCAGCAGCCTCGCGTACAATGAGCAGTTCTTC
d_call: TRBD2; cdr3_length: 16; v_call: TRBV19; clone_size: few; j_call: TRBJ2-7; cdr3_aa: CASSTGTSGITYEQYF; cdr3_nt: TGTGCCAGTAGTACGGGGACTAGCGGGATCACCTACGAGCAGTACTTC
d_call: .; cdr3_length: 13; v_call: TRBV24-1; clone_size: .; j_call: TRBJ2-1; cdr3_aa: CATSGYRSNEQFF; cdr3_nt: TGTGCCACCAGTGGTTATCGGAGCAATGAGCAGTTCTTC
d_call: TRBD1; cdr3_length: 15; v_call: TRBV3-1/TRBV3-2; clone_size: once; j_call: TRBJ2-5; cdr3_aa: CASSQVGRGRETQYF; cdr3_nt: TGTGCCAGCAGCCAAGTGGGCAGGGGGCGGGAGACCCAGTACTTC
d_call: TRBD1; cdr3_length: 15; v_call: TRBV3-1/TRBV3-2; clone_size: .; j_call: TRBJ1-6; cdr3_aa: CASSQRQGIGSPLHF; cdr3_nt: TGTGCCAGCAGCCAGAGACAGGGGATCGGATCACCCCTCCACTTT
d_call: .; cdr3_length: 16; v_call: TRBV7-3; clone_size: .; j_call: TRBJ2-2; cdr3_aa: CASSPGRVSNTGELFF; cdr3_nt: TGTGCCAGCAGCCCCGGGCGGGTGTCTAACACCGGGGAGCTGTTTTTT
d_call: .; cdr3_length: 16; v_call: TRBV19; clone_size: once; j_call: TRBJ1-2; cdr3_aa: CASSLQTGTANYGYTF; cdr3_nt: TGTGCCAGTAGTTTACAAACCGGGACTGCGAACTATGGCTACACCTTC
d_call: TRBD2; cdr3_length: 17; v_call: TRBV27; clone_size: .; j_call: TRBJ2-2; cdr3_aa: CASSASGTSGNRGELFF; cdr3_nt: TGTGCCAGCAGTGCTTCCGGGACTAGCGGGAATCGAGGGGAGCTGTTTTTT
d_call: TRBD1; cdr3_length: 14; v_call: TRBV14; clone_size: .; j_call: TRBJ1-6; cdr3_aa: CASSLRQGSSPLHF; cdr3_nt: TGTGCCAGCAGCCTTAGACAGGGAAGTTCACCCCTCCACTTT
d_call: .; cdr3_length: 14; v_call: TRBV3-1/TRBV3-2; clone_size: once; j_call: TRBJ2-7; cdr3_aa: CASTQGRGTYEQYF; cdr3_nt: TGTGCCAGCACCCAGGGGCGGGGAACCTACGAGCAGTACTTC
d_call: TRBD2; cdr3_length: 23; v_call: TRBV18; clone_size: .; j_call: TRBJ2-7; cdr3_aa: CASSPPNPHAGASPSGRAYEQYF; cdr3_nt: TGTGCCAGCTCACCACCAAACCCCCACGCCGGGGCCTCCCCTAGCGGGAGGGCTTACGAGCAGTACTTC
d_call: .; cdr3_length: 12; v_call: TRBV20-1; clone_size: .; j_call: TRBJ1-5; cdr3_aa: CSASPGAQPQHF; cdr3_nt: TGCAGTGCTAGTCCGGGAGCCCAGCCCCAGCATTTT
d_call: .; cdr3_length: 12; v_call: TRBV7-8; clone_size: .; j_call: TRBJ2-3; cdr3_aa: CASSPITDTQYF; cdr3_nt: TGTGCCAGCAGCCCCATCACAGATACGCAGTATTTT
d_call: .; cdr3_length: 16; v_call: TRBV4-2; clone_size: .; j_call: TRBJ2-5; cdr3_aa: CASSQELTLALETQYF; cdr3_nt: TGTGCCAGCAGCCAAGAACTAACACTCGCCCTGGAGACCCAGTACTTC
d_call: .; cdr3_length: 12; v_call: TRBV5-4; clone_size: .; j_call: TRBJ1-1; cdr3_aa: CASSLRDTEAFF; cdr3_nt: TGTGCCAGCAGCTTGCGGGACACTGAAGCTTTCTTT
d_call: TRBD2; cdr3_length: 16; v_call: TRBV4-1; clone_size: .; j_call: TRBJ2-1; cdr3_aa: CASSYHVAGGLNEQFF; cdr3_nt: TGCGCCAGCAGCTACCACGTAGCGGGAGGACTTAATGAGCAGTTCTTC
d_call: .; cdr3_length: 15; v_call: TRBV2; clone_size: once; j_call: TRBJ1-4; cdr3_aa: CASSPSQGVGEKLFF; cdr3_nt: TGTGCCAGCTCCCCTTCACAGGGTGTTGGGGAAAAACTGTTTTTT
d_call: TRBD2; cdr3_length: 19; v_call: TRBV11-2; clone_size: .; j_call: TRBJ2-3; cdr3_aa: CASSSRGGGMRTSTDTQYF; cdr3_nt: TGTGCCAGCAGCTCCCGGGGGGGAGGGATGCGGACTAGCACAGATACGCAGTATTTT
d_call: .; cdr3_length: 15; v_call: TRBV19; clone_size: .; j_call: TRBJ1-5; cdr3_aa: CASRLNGGGNQPQHF; cdr3_nt: TGTGCCAGTAGACTCAATGGCGGGGGCAATCAGCCCCAGCATTTT
d_call: TRBD2; cdr3_length: 16; v_call: TRBV11-2; clone_size: .; j_call: TRBJ2-7; cdr3_aa: CASSFRAGGFAYEQYF; cdr3_nt: TGTGCCAGCAGCTTCCGAGCGGGAGGGTTCGCCTACGAGCAGTACTTC
d_call: .; cdr3_length: 13; v_call: TRBV27; clone_size: .; j_call: TRBJ2-7; cdr3_aa: CASSFGGNYEQYF; cdr3_nt: TGTGCCAGCAGTTTTGGGGGGAACTACGAGCAGTACTTC
d_call: .; cdr3_length: 16; v_call: TRBV11-3; clone_size: .; j_call: TRBJ1-2; cdr3_aa: CASSSPEGRMASVYTF; cdr3_nt: TGTGCCAGCAGCTCCCCGGAGGGGCGGATGGCTTCTGTCTACACCTTC
d_call: .; cdr3_length: 13; v_call: TRBV12-3/TRBV12-4; clone_size: .; j_call: TRBJ2-7; cdr3_aa: CASSQGRGYEQYF; cdr3_nt: TGTGCCAGCAGCCAAGGGAGAGGCTACGAGCAGTACTTC
d_call: TRBD2; cdr3_length: 16; v_call: TRBV7-3; clone_size: .; j_call: TRBJ2-3; cdr3_aa: CASSSRTSGGTDTQYF; cdr3_nt: TGTGCCAGCAGCAGCCGGACTAGCGGGGGCACAGATACGCAGTATTTT
d_call: .; cdr3_length: 15; v_call: TRBV5-1; clone_size: .; j_call: TRBJ1-2; cdr3_aa: CASSLEQGGDYGYTF; cdr3_nt: TGCGCCAGCAGCTTGGAGCAAGGCGGCGACTATGGCTACACCTTC
d_call: TRBD2; cdr3_length: 17; v_call: TRBV11-2; clone_size: .; j_call: TRBJ2-1; cdr3_aa: CASSLGLLAGTYNEQFF; cdr3_nt: TGTGCCAGCAGCTTAGGTCTGCTAGCGGGTACCTACAATGAGCAGTTCTTC
d_call: .; cdr3_length: 14; v_call: TRBV3-1/TRBV3-2; clone_size: .; j_call: TRBJ1-1; cdr3_aa: CASSQGALNTEAFF; cdr3_nt: TGTGCCAGCAGCCAAGGGGCCTTGAACACTGAAGCTTTCTTT
d_call: TRBD2; cdr3_length: 19; v_call: TRBV2; clone_size: .; j_call: TRBJ2-1; cdr3_aa: CASTGPGTAGGSSYNEQFF; cdr3_nt: TGTGCCAGCACAGGTCCCGGGACAGCGGGAGGGAGCTCCTACAATGAGCAGTTCTTC
d_call: TRBD2; cdr3_length: 18; v_call: TRBV27; clone_size: .; j_call: TRBJ2-1; cdr3_aa: CASSLKGLAGGPYNEQFF; cdr3_nt: TGTGCCAGCAGTTTAAAGGGACTAGCGGGAGGACCCTACAATGAGCAGTTCTTC
d_call: TRBD2; cdr3_length: 17; v_call: TRBV25-1; clone_size: .; j_call: TRBJ2-5; cdr3_aa: CASSSRTSGSSQETQYF; cdr3_nt: TGTGCCAGCAGTTCTCGAACTAGCGGGAGTTCCCAAGAGACCCAGTACTTC
d_call: TRBD1; cdr3_length: 15; v_call: TRBV11-3; clone_size: .; j_call: TRBJ1-1; cdr3_aa: CASSLAGQGGTEAFF; cdr3_nt: TGTGCCAGCAGCTTAGCTGGACAGGGTGGCACTGAAGCTTTCTTT
d_call: .; cdr3_length: 12; v_call: TRBV18; clone_size: .; j_call: TRBJ2-4; cdr3_aa: CASSPSENIQYF; cdr3_nt: TGTGCCAGCTCACCATCAGAAAACATTCAGTACTTC
d_call: TRBD2; cdr3_length: 13; v_call: TRBV19; clone_size: .; j_call: TRBJ2-7; cdr3_aa: CASSIGGGYEQYF; cdr3_nt: TGTGCCAGTAGTATTGGGGGGGGATACGAGCAGTACTTC
d_call: .; cdr3_length: 14; v_call: TRBV7-2; clone_size: .; j_call: TRBJ2-3; cdr3_aa: CASSSGLSTDTQYF; cdr3_nt: TGTGCCAGCAGTAGCGGTCTTAGCACAGATACGCAGTATTTT
d_call: .; cdr3_length: 14; v_call: TRBV12-1; clone_size: once; j_call: TRBJ2-5; cdr3_aa: CASSPRKRSETQYF; cdr3_nt: TGTGCCAGCAGCCCCCGAAAGCGGTCGGAGACCCAGTACTTC
d_call: .; cdr3_length: 13; v_call: TRBV27; clone_size: .; j_call: TRBJ2-1; cdr3_aa: CASSQGYYNEQFF; cdr3_nt: TGTGCCAGCAGCCAGGGGTACTACAATGAGCAGTTCTTC